A single sample is the source of the 13 T cell receptor beta chains below, sequenced in a study of T cell repertoires in aging, cancer and after chemotherapy. Rearranged V-D-J TRB sequences were amplified with a mixed TRB-A/B primer pool. TCRdb passed the multiplex PCR reads through MiXCR, listing each CDR3 protein once. The profile shows 2,900 or so distinct CDR3 sequences, approximately 25% of them singletons. The template was genomic DNA from peripheral blood, not RNA. Input material: blood. The receptors derive from a human donor with a solid tumor.

This clonotype is medium-sized by share. The gene calls are TRBV6-2 or TRBV6-3 and TRBJ2-2, with TRBD2 matching over 8 bases. Germline values: CDR1 MNHEY, CDR2 SVGEGT. V was pared by 7 bases and J by 3 bases, with 7 bases of the junction left unmatched. The CDR3 is 15 residues long. CDR3 nucleotide sequence: TGTGCCAGCACCTACGGGGGGGTCGACACCGGGGAGCTGTTTTTT. Translating gives CASTYGGVDTGELFF.

This clonotype was counted only a few times. The chain links TRBV5-1 to TRBJ1-4, with 7 bases that match TRBD1. V was clipped by 4 bases and J by 5 bases; unmatched bases: 8. Per germline, CDR1 SGHRS and CDR2 YFSETQ. CDR3 length: 15 residues. The CDR3 protein is CASSAGGGQNEKLFF. For the CDR3, the DNA is TGCGCCAGCAGCGCAGGGGGGGGACAGAATGAAAAACTGTTTTTT.

By proportion, this clonotype is medium-sized. The CDR3 here is CASNPGIAGTGELFF. The CDR3 DNA follows: TGTGCCAGCAATCCCGGGATCGCGGGCACCGGGGAGCTGTTTTTT. J is TRBJ2-2 and V is TRBV12-3 or TRBV12-4, with a tentative D call TRBD2 (5 bases). The CDR3 covers 15 residues. Trimming took 7 bases from V and 4 from J, leaving 16 bases between them.

By sample fraction, this clonotype is medium-sized. The CDR3: CASIRGESEGYTF. The DNA for the CDR3 is TGTGCCAGTATTAGGGGGGAGTCGGAGGGCTACACCTTC. The chain recombines TRBV19 with TRBJ1-2, with a tentative D call TRBD1 (6 bases). V was shortened by 7 bases and J by 8 bases, with 17 bases between the two germline ends. CDR1 LNHDA and CDR2 SQIVND come from the germline V gene (reference sequence). The CDR3 contains 13 residues.

V usage is TRBV6-5 and J usage is TRBJ1-5; maybe TRBD1 (5 bases). There are 16 residues in the CDR3. Deletions cut 6 bases from V and 4 bases from J, with 19 bases between. The germline V gene has CDR1 MNHEY and CDR2 SVGAGI. The DNA for the CDR3 is TGTGCCAGCAGACCCACCTGGGGGGGTGGGAATCAGCCCCAGCATTTT. Protein sequence: CASRPTWGGGNQPQHF.

The rearrangement joins TRBV5-1 to TRBJ1-5; D is possibly TRBD1 (5 bases). CDR3 size: 14 residues. Trimming shortened V by 4 bases and J by 12 bases, and 20 bases separated the two germline ends. CDR1 SGHRS and CDR2 YFSETQ come from the germline V gene. CDR3 region: CASSIHPTDSNQHF. The CDR3 bases are TGCGCCAGCAGCATCCACCCAACAGACAGCAACCAGCATTTT.

The V and J genes are TRBV9 and TRBJ1-1; D not resolved. From germline, CDR1 is SGDLS and CDR2 YYNGEE. The CDR3 is 15 amino acids. V lost 2 bases, J lost 11 bases, and 22 bases lay in between. CDR3 amino acids: CASSVINGLTSGAFF. DNA of the CDR3: TGTGCCAGCAGCGTCATTAACGGACTCACATCGGGGGCTTTCTTT.

The chain couples TRBV6-6 to TRBJ1-3, with 9 bases aligning to TRBD1. With 6 bases clipped from V and 4 bases from J, the junction kept 10 bases outside the gene matches. This CDR3 contains 16 residues. From germline, CDR1 is MNHNY and CDR2 SVGAGI (reference sequence). CDR3 DNA sequence: TGTGCCAGCAGAACCCCAGGGACAGGGTGGGGAAACACCATATATTTT. Translating it yields CASRTPGTGWGNTIYF.

The rearrangement joins TRBV30 to TRBJ1-2; D is possibly TRBD1 (5 bases). Per germline, CDR1 GTSNPN and CDR2 SVGIG (reference sequence). Trimming shortened V by 7 bases and J by 8 bases, and 20 bases separated the two germline ends. This CDR3 is built from 13 residues. The CDR3 bases are TGTGCCTTAAGATACAGGACCCTGGGAGGCTACACCTTC. Protein sequence: CALRYRTLGGYTF. The full variable domain, completed using reference TRBV30 and TRBJ1-2, is SQTIHQWPATLVQPVGSPLSLECTVEGTSNPNLYWYRQAAGRGLQLLFYSVGIGQISSEVPQNLSASRPQDRQFILSSKKLLLSDSGFYLCALRYRTLGGYTFGSGTRLTVV.

As to this clonotype: A clone one base away is much larger, so this may be a read error. The chain employs TRBV6-2 or TRBV6-3 and TRBJ2-7, with no clear D. This CDR3 comprises 11 residues. Germline CDR1 and CDR2: MNHEY and SVGEGT. CDR3 in amino acids: CASSSNYERYF. Written as DNA, the CDR3 is TGTGCCAGCAGTTCAAACTACGAGCGGTACTTC.

Here the CDR3 DNA reads TGTGCCAGCAGTTTGGGACATAGCACAGATACGCAGTATTTT. Amino acids: CASSLGHSTDTQYF. V gene TRBV12-3 or TRBV12-4 combines with J gene TRBJ2-3; perhaps TRBD1 as D (6 bases). V was clipped by 3 bases and J by 0 bases, with 7 bases between them. The CDR3 has 14 residues.

The chain links TRBV6-4 to TRBJ2-1; maybe TRBD2 (5 bases). The V end was cut by 5 bases, the J end by 5 bases, with 10 bases between. The germline V gene has CDR1 MRHNA and CDR2 SNTAGT. This CDR3 contains 13 residues. Here the CDR3 DNA reads TGTGCCAGCAGTCCTACTAGTAACAATGAGCAGTTCTTC. Its protein product is CASSPTSNNEQFF.

This clonotype is categorized as medium-sized. The chain is built from TRBV18 and TRBJ1-3, with a tentative D call TRBD1 (6 bases). Trimming shortened V by 8 bases and J by 1 base, and 9 bases separated the two germline ends. The CDR3 covers 13 residues. CDR1 is KGHSH and CDR2 is LQKENI in the germline V gene. CDR3: CASTTGSGNTIYF. The CDR3, as DNA: TGTGCCAGCACCACAGGGTCTGGAAACACCATATATTTT.